The 9 T cell receptor beta chains listed next were all sequenced from one sample in a study of T cells in Graves' hyperthyroidism and ophthalmopathy. Amplification targeted TCR beta CDR3 regions from RNA transcripts. Researchers ran a first-round RT-PCR on the TCR CDR3 using the HTBI primer set. Via MiXCR, TCRdb re-called the multiplex PCR reads, giving one row per CDR3 protein. The sample lists hundreds of thousands of distinct CDR3 sequences, under 25% occurring once. Sequencing was done on a sample of blood. Receptor source: a young man with Graves' ophthalmopathy.

The V gene is TRBV5-1, the J gene TRBJ2-7; possibly TRBD2 for D (6 bases). This CDR3 contains 13 residues. Trimming pared 4 bases from V and 12 bases from J, leaving 20 bases between. Looked up from germline, CDR1 is SGHRS and CDR2 is YFSETQ. CDR3 sequence reads: CASSPGTAYVSYF. DNA of the CDR3: TGCGCCAGCAGCCCGGGGACTGCCTACGTTTCGTACTTC.

V and J are TRBV6-1 and TRBJ1-2, with D tentatively TRBD1 (5 bases). V lost 5 bases and J 2 bases, leaving 15 bases between the germline ends. Germline CDR1 and CDR2: MNHNS and SASEGT. The CDR3 is made up of 15 amino acids. The CDR3, as DNA: TGTGCCAGCAGTCGCGAGCGGAGGGGAAACTATGGCTACACCTTC. Encoded protein: CASSRERRGNYGYTF.

Many counts were recorded for this clonotype. The rearrangement joins TRBV27 to TRBJ2-7; 8 nucleotides match TRBD2. V gave up 5 bases and J gave up 2 bases; unmatched junction bases: 2. CDR1 is MNHEY, CDR2 SMNVEV, per germline (reference sequence). The CDR3 consists of 13 residues. The CDR3 nucleotides are TGTGCCAGCAGTAGCGGGAGCCCCTACGAGCAGTACTTC. Its protein is CASSSGSPYEQYF.

This clonotype has more than one count but fewer than ten. The chain carries TRBV2 and TRBJ2-3; perhaps TRBD1 as D (5 bases). CDR1 and CDR2 (germline): SNHLY, FYNNEI. The CDR3 is 14 amino acids. V was shortened by 11 bases and J by 1 base, with 16 bases between the two germline ends. As DNA, the CDR3 is TGTGCCGGCTCCCAGGGCCCGGGCACAGATACGCAGTATTTT. Its protein product is CAGSQGPGTDTQYF.

This chain links TRBV9 with TRBJ2-1, with no clear D. From germline, CDR1 is SGDLS and CDR2 YYNGEE. Trimming removed 0 bases from V and 1 base from J, with 5 bases in between. The CDR3 covers 14 residues. The CDR3 DNA reads as TGTGCCAGCAGCGTAGCTATATCCTACAATGAGCAGTTCTTC. It specifies CASSVAISYNEQFF. The entire variable domain, with the rest obtained from reference TRBV9 and TRBJ2-1, is as follows: DSGVTQTPKHLITATGQRVTLRCSPRSGDLSVYWYQQSLDQGLQFLIQYYNGEERAKGNILERFSAQQFPDLHSELNLSSLELGDSALYFCASSVAISYNEQFFGPGTRLTVL.

The chain couples TRBV7-9 to TRBJ2-7; no reliable D call. V dropped 5 bases and J dropped 7 bases, with 12 bases sitting between them. Germline assignment: CDR1 SEHNR and CDR2 FQNEAQ (reference sequence). The CDR3 is 12 residues long. In DNA form, the CDR3 reads TGTGCCAGCAGCCTGACACGTATGGAGCAGTACTTC. Its translation: CASSLTRMEQYF.

V gene TRBV19 combines with J gene TRBJ1-4; D remains unclear. Germline lookup yields CDR1 LNHDA and CDR2 SQIVND (reference sequence). The length of the CDR3 is 14 residues. Trimming left V 3 bases short and J 3 bases short, with 8 bases between. The DNA for the CDR3 is TGTGCCAGTAGTATTCGACGAGCTAATGAAAAACTGTTTTTT. Its translation is CASSIRRANEKLFF.

This CDR3 is CAWSADVPGLAVSSSYEQYF. The CDR3 bases are TGTGCCTGGAGTGCCGACGTCCCGGGACTAGCGGTCTCTAGCTCCTACGAGCAGTACTTC. The chain couples TRBV30 to TRBJ2-7; 11 nucleotides agree with TRBD2. There are 20 residues in the CDR3. The junction had 17 bases not matched to a gene; V was cut back by 1 base and J by 0 bases. Germline CDR1 GTSNPN, CDR2 SVGIG (reference sequence). The full variable domain, its missing parts supplied by reference TRBV30 and TRBJ2-7, is SQTIHQWPATLVQPVGSPLSLECTVEGTSNPNLYWYRQAAGRGLQLLFYSVGIGQISSEVPQNLSASRPQDRQFILSSKKLLLSDSGFYLCAWSADVPGLAVSSSYEQYFGPGTRLTVT.

This clonotype has more than one count but fewer than ten. The chain joins TRBV12-3 or TRBV12-4 to TRBJ1-1; TRBD1 matches at 7 bases. V trimming: 7 bases; J trimming: 1 base; junction bases outside the gene matches: 6. The CDR3 has 14 amino acids. The CDR3 sequence: CASTSTGKNTEAFF. The CDR3 coding sequence is TGTGCCAGCACCTCGACAGGGAAGAACACTGAAGCTTTCTTT.